Listed below are T cell receptor beta chains from one sample, sequenced in a study of regulatory T cells in long-lasting Graves disease. One entry per CDR3 protein results from TCRdb running MiXCR on the multiplex PCR reads. The sample contains a few hundred thousand distinct CDR3 sequences, 20% to 25% of which appear only once. Sample: peripheral blood mononuclear cells (PBMCs), taken when the disease was refractory, from a patient treated with antithyroid drugs. The receptors shown here come from a female donor with Graves disease. Each CDR3 is given with its conserved first and last residue. Fields, in order: clone size, V gene, D gene, J gene, CDR3 protein, CDR3 DNA. The D gene is left open where the match is weak. Size tells how often a clone was seen (once, few, many) or the class of an expanded clone, and some rows leave it out.

clone size: .; V gene: TRBV19; D gene: .; J gene: TRBJ1-1; CDR3 protein: CASSPGQEDTEAFF; CDR3 DNA: TGTGCCAGTAGCCCAGGGCAGGAAGACACTGAAGCTTTCTTT
clone size: many; V gene: TRBV10-3; D gene: TRBD1; J gene: TRBJ2-5; CDR3 protein: CAISQLGQGAGQETQYF; CDR3 DNA: TGTGCCATCAGTCAACTCGGACAGGGGGCGGGACAAGAGACCCAGTACTTC
clone size: few; V gene: TRBV20-1; D gene: .; J gene: TRBJ1-2; CDR3 protein: CSAPGRTGYYGYTF; CDR3 DNA: TGCAGTGCGCCCGGACGAACAGGGTACTATGGCTACACCTTC
clone size: .; V gene: TRBV30; D gene: .; J gene: TRBJ1-1; CDR3 protein: CAWSAGVTNTEAFF; CDR3 DNA: TGTGCCTGGAGTGCAGGGGTTACGAACACTGAAGCTTTCTTT
clone size: many; V gene: TRBV28; D gene: .; J gene: TRBJ2-7; CDR3 protein: CASSLGYAELYEQYF; CDR3 DNA: TGTGCCAGCAGTTTAGGGTACGCCGAACTTTACGAGCAGTACTTC
clone size: .; V gene: TRBV29-1; D gene: .; J gene: TRBJ2-2; CDR3 protein: CSVGELASNTGELFF; CDR3 DNA: TGCAGCGTCGGTGAGCTAGCGTCGAACACCGGGGAGCTGTTTTTT
clone size: few; V gene: TRBV28; D gene: .; J gene: TRBJ1-5; CDR3 protein: CASSYPGVSNQPQHF; CDR3 DNA: TGTGCCAGCAGTTACCCCGGGGTAAGCAATCAGCCCCAGCATTTT
clone size: .; V gene: TRBV20-1; D gene: .; J gene: TRBJ2-7; CDR3 protein: CSASPLEKGDYEQYF; CDR3 DNA: TGCAGTGCTAGCCCCCTTGAGAAAGGGGACTACGAGCAGTACTTC
clone size: .; V gene: TRBV6-1; D gene: .; J gene: TRBJ2-7; CDR3 protein: CASTTLTGNEQYF; CDR3 DNA: TGTGCCAGCACCACTCTTACAGGGAACGAGCAGTACTTC
clone size: many; V gene: TRBV28; D gene: .; J gene: TRBJ1-1; CDR3 protein: CASSLAHREAFF; CDR3 DNA: TGTGCCAGCAGTTTGGCACATCGAGAAGCTTTCTTT
clone size: many; V gene: TRBV5-1; D gene: TRBD1; J gene: TRBJ2-2; CDR3 protein: CASSFRQGSNTGELFF; CDR3 DNA: TGCGCCAGCAGCTTTCGACAGGGATCGAACACCGGGGAGCTGTTTTTT
clone size: .; V gene: TRBV9; D gene: TRBD1; J gene: TRBJ1-1; CDR3 protein: CASSPLTGEGTEAFF; CDR3 DNA: TGCGCCAGCAGCCCTCTAACAGGGGAAGGCACTGAAGCTTTCTTT
clone size: many; V gene: TRBV28; D gene: .; J gene: TRBJ2-7; CDR3 protein: CASSPAFHEQYF; CDR3 DNA: TGTGCCAGCAGCCCAGCCTTTCACGAGCAGTACTTC
clone size: few; V gene: TRBV19; D gene: TRBD2; J gene: TRBJ2-3; CDR3 protein: CASSTGLAGVDTQYF; CDR3 DNA: TGTGCCAGTAGTACAGGACTAGCGGGAGTAGATACGCAGTATTTT
clone size: many; V gene: TRBV28; D gene: TRBD1; J gene: TRBJ1-1; CDR3 protein: CASSFTGAVEAFF; CDR3 DNA: TGTGCCAGCAGTTTTACAGGGGCGGTTGAAGCTTTCTTT
clone size: few; V gene: TRBV4-2; D gene: TRBD2; J gene: TRBJ2-7; CDR3 protein: CASSQERGSGNEQYF; CDR3 DNA: TGTGCCAGCAGCCAAGAACGCGGGAGCGGCAACGAGCAGTACTTC
clone size: many; V gene: TRBV6-1; D gene: .; J gene: TRBJ2-7; CDR3 protein: CASVRLSGANYEQYF; CDR3 DNA: TGTGCCAGCGTACGACTATCGGGGGCCAACTACGAGCAGTACTTC
clone size: few; V gene: TRBV6-4; D gene: .; J gene: TRBJ1-2; CDR3 protein: CAGTPQNGYTF; CDR3 DNA: TGTGCCGGGACTCCCCAGAATGGCTACACCTTC
clone size: .; V gene: TRBV5-1; D gene: .; J gene: TRBJ1-1; CDR3 protein: CASSLGTGGSYEAFF; CDR3 DNA: TGCGCCAGCAGCTTGGGAACGGGGGGATCGTATGAAGCTTTCTTT
clone size: many; V gene: TRBV29-1; D gene: .; J gene: TRBJ2-2; CDR3 protein: CSVEGVTGELFF; CDR3 DNA: TGCAGCGTTGAAGGCGTCACCGGGGAGCTGTTTTTT
clone size: few; V gene: TRBV13; D gene: TRBD1; J gene: TRBJ2-7; CDR3 protein: CASSSGQGDYEQYF; CDR3 DNA: TGTGCCAGCAGCTCGGGACAGGGTGATTACGAGCAGTACTTC